The subject of this entry is one T cell receptor (beta chain). What it binds is not known. From the 5' RACE reads, TCRdb called clonotypes with MiXCR, one entry per CDR3 protein. The data contain 120,000 or so distinct CDR3 sequences, approximately 16% of them singletons. This entry belongs to a study of T cells after yellow fever vaccination. Study-wide findings and caveats: The appearance of a small share of clonotypes in both CD4 and CD8 compartments was observed.

The material sequenced was CD8+ T cells sorted from PBMCs, taken 5 days after the yellow fever booster vaccination. The receptor was derived from a man aged 18-30 years who received the YFV17D yellow fever vaccine.

Here the CDR3 DNA reads TGTGCCAGCAGCGAAATACCACGAAATAATTCACCCCTCCACTTT. The encoded protein is CASSEIPRNNSPLHF. The chain couples TRBV7-9 to TRBJ1-6, with unresolved D. The germline V gene has CDR1 SEHNR and CDR2 FQNEAQ (reference sequence). The CDR3 sequence is 15 residues long. V dropped 5 bases and J dropped 5 bases, with 13 bases sitting between them.